Below, one TCR beta chain is given with its context. The antigen is not known. These data originate in a study of shared clonotypes between healthy human individuals. Findings and limits, study-wide: Clonotypes that were shared across a few donors made up around 5.5% of naive CD4 clonotypes. Rarefaction demonstrated incomplete sorted-subset sequencing despite large depth. With few donors, the genetic and exposure-history diversity represented was limited.

The CDR3 loop spans 12 amino acids. V was clipped by 5 bases and J by 7 bases, with 11 bases between them. Germline values: CDR1 MDHEN, CDR2 SYDVKM. In the sorted-subset replicate PCRs, 200 ng DNA, 25,000 to 30,000 T cell genomes, was used. Only in-frame clones appear in the TCRdb table, and some are missing; sequencing was by immunoSEQ multiplex PCR. The sample yields roughly 2.6 million clones, about 92% seen once. The genes are TRBV28 and TRBJ1-1, with D hard to call. This TCR came from a man aged 18-30 years in good health. Sequenced sample: naive CD4+ T cells sorted from blood. Subset defined: CD45RA+ positively selected. CDR3 coding DNA: TGTGCCAGCAGTCCGCGATCAGGTGAAGCTTTCTTT. Translating it yields CASSPRSGEAFF.